This TCR beta chain was retrieved from a study of blood T cell repertoires in COVID-19. Study-level background: Specimens from acute and convalescent COVID-19 originated in the United States, Italy and Spain.

The CDR3 runs 14 residues. Germline V CDR1 and CDR2: LGHDT, YNNKEL (reference sequence). V gave up 4 bases and J gave up 10 bases; unmatched junction bases: 8. As handled by the study authors: How many nucleated cells were present was estimated from reference gene primer amplification. Produced via immunoSEQ multiplex PCR; TCRdb's table is partial and in-frame only. V and J calls and clone size follow that table, whereas D and trimming were derived from the DNA. The sample carries 200,000 to 300,000 clones, around 88% recorded once. Sequenced sample: PBMCs or T cells enriched from blood (not recorded which). The sequence came from a woman aged 40 to 50 with acute COVID-19. The J gene is TRBJ2-1, the V gene TRBV3-1 (or the pseudogene TRBV3-2); 9 nucleotides align to TRBD2. In nucleotides, the CDR3 is TGTGCCAGCAGCCCTAGTAGCGGGAGCAGCGAGCAGTTCTTC. Its translation: CASSPSSGSSEQFF.